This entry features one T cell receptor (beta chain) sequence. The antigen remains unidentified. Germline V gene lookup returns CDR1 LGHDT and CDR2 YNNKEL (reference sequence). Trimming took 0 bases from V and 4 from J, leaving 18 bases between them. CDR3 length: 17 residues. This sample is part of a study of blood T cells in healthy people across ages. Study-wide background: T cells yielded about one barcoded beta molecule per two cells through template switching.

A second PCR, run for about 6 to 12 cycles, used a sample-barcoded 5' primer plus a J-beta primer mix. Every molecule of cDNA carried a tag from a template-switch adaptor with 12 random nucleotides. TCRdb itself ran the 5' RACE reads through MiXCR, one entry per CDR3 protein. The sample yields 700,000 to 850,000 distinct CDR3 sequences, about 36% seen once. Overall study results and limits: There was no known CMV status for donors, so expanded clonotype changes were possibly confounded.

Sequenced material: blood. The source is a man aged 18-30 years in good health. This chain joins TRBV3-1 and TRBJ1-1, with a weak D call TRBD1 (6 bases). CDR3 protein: CASSQDAVGAGRTEAFF. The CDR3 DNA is TGTGCCAGCAGCCAAGACGCCGTGGGGGCAGGGCGCACTGAAGCTTTCTTT.